These 32 T cell receptor beta chains originate from one sample sequenced in a study of T-cell reconstitution after alpha-beta-depleted transplantation in children. Unique molecular identifiers tagged the TCRbeta library. TCRdb reanalysed the PCR reads using MiXCR and keeps one entry per CDR3 protein. The sample shows roughly 500,000 distinct CDR3 sequences, roughly a tenth of them seen only once. The specimen was PBMCs, collected before TCRalphabeta/CD19-depleted stem cell transplant. The source is a child aged 2 to 10 with inherited bone marrow failure, due to receive a stem cell transplant.

This clonotype was seen many times. This sequence joins TRBV4-3 and TRBJ2-7; D is possibly TRBD2 (5 bases). From germline, CDR1 is LGHNA and CDR2 YSLEER. Between the trimmed V and J ends, which lost 2 bases and 1 base, there was a span of 18 bases. The CDR3 runs 17 residues. CDR3 amino acids: CASSQSLEGPGSYEQYF. The DNA of the CDR3 is TGCGCCAGCAGCCAATCTCTCGAGGGTCCTGGATCCTACGAGCAGTACTTC.

This clonotype was found many times. The chain recombines TRBV20-1 with TRBJ2-7; TRBD2 might be the D (5 bases). V lost 1 base, J lost 2 bases, and 6 bases lay in between. Per germline, CDR1 DFQATT and CDR2 SNEGSKA (reference sequence). The CDR3 is 12 amino acids. In nucleotides, the CDR3 is TGCAGTGCTAGAGGGGGAGCCTACGAGCAGTACTTC. Its protein product is CSARGGAYEQYF.

This clonotype was observed a single time. The V and J genes are TRBV2 and TRBJ2-7, with D maybe TRBD1 (5 bases). The CDR3 contains 14 residues. Trimming removed 6 bases at V and 7 bases at J, with 19 bases between. The V gene's germline CDR1 is SNHLY and CDR2 FYNNEI. Here the CDR3 DNA reads TGTGCCAGCAGGGGCGATTTGGGTTCAGGGGAGCAGTACTTC. Translation: CASRGDLGSGEQYF.

This clonotype was found many times. The chain recombines TRBV6-1 with TRBJ2-1, with no clear D. With 9 bases removed from V and 5 bases from J, the gap between germline ends came to 17 bases. This CDR3 has 14 residues. Per germline, CDR1 MNHNS and CDR2 SASEGT. The CDR3 coding sequence is TGTGCCAGTAACACCTATAGTGGGCACAATGAGCAGTTCTTC. Its protein product is CASNTYSGHNEQFF.

This clonotype has ten or more counts. V and J are TRBV5-1 and TRBJ1-5, with 10 bases matching TRBD1. With 3 bases clipped from V and 2 bases from J, the junction kept 2 bases outside the gene matches. The CDR3 spans 15 residues. Germline V lookup: CDR1 SGHRS, CDR2 YFSETQ. The CDR3: CASSSGQGGNQPQHF. The DNA of the CDR3 is TGCGCCAGCAGCTCCGGACAGGGGGGCAATCAGCCCCAGCATTTT.

V is TRBV13 and J is TRBJ2-7; the D is unclear. CDR1 and CDR2 (germline): PRHDT, FYEKMQ (reference sequence). The CDR3 is 14 amino acids. Trimming took off 5 bases at V and 5 bases at J, with 16 bases between the two ends. The DNA of the CDR3 is TGTGCCAGCAGCCTCGGATCCGAAGCCCACGAGCAGTACTTC. Its protein is CASSLGSEAHEQYF.

Ten or more counts support this clonotype. The chain couples TRBV5-1 to TRBJ1-1; D is unclear. Trimming removed 2 bases from V and 7 bases from J, with 12 bases in between. The CDR3 is 13 amino acids. The germline V gene has CDR1 SGHRS and CDR2 YFSETQ. The CDR3 protein is CASSLLGVYEAFF. CDR3 in DNA: TGCGCCAGCAGCTTATTAGGAGTATATGAAGCTTTCTTT.

This clonotype was found a few times. The chain uses TRBV20-1 and TRBJ2-5; tentative D call: TRBD1 (5 bases). V lost 3 bases and J lost 7, with 21 bases in between. Germline V gene lookup returns CDR1 DFQATT and CDR2 SNEGSKA (reference sequence). CDR3 length equals 15 residues. The CDR3 here is CSASHDQGFVGTQYF. CDR3 DNA sequence: TGCAGTGCTAGCCATGATCAGGGCTTTGTGGGGACCCAGTACTTC.

The sample holds a few counts of this clonotype. The rearrangement links TRBV12-3 or TRBV12-4 to TRBJ1-6, with unresolved D. CDR3 length: 15 amino acids. Trimming left V 4 bases short and J 9 bases short, with 16 bases between. As DNA, the CDR3 is TGTGCCAGCAGTTCAACGCGGGCGGTGGGTTCACCCCTCCACTTT. Its protein product is CASSSTRAVGSPLHF.

The sample holds many counts of this clonotype. The chain has TRBV20-1 and TRBJ2-5; 10 bases match TRBD2. The V gene's germline CDR1 is DFQATT and CDR2 SNEGSKA (reference sequence). There are 18 residues in the CDR3. V trimming: 0 bases; J trimming: 5 bases; junction bases outside the gene matches: 15. Here the CDR3 reads CSARDEGASGSDWETQYF. Written as DNA, the CDR3 is TGCAGTGCTAGAGATGAGGGAGCTAGCGGGAGTGACTGGGAGACCCAGTACTTC.

This clonotype was seen at least ten times. CDR3 loop: CASSLTSGSWYEQYF. CDR3 coding DNA: TGTGCCAGCAGCCTAACTAGCGGGAGTTGGTACGAGCAGTACTTC. This rearrangement joins TRBV27 to TRBJ2-7; 11 bases align to TRBD2. The CDR3 contains 15 residues. In germline, CDR1 is MNHEY, CDR2 SMNVEV (reference sequence). V was clipped by 6 bases and J by 4 bases; unmatched bases: 8.

This clonotype was picked up many times. V gene TRBV27 combines with J gene TRBJ2-1, with D possibly TRBD2 on 6 matching bases. V dropped 5 bases and J dropped 2 bases, with 13 bases sitting between them. This CDR3 is built from 15 residues. Germline V gene data show CDR1 as MNHEY and CDR2 as SMNVEV (reference sequence). The chain's CDR3 is CASSRGTQPYNEQFF. The CDR3 region has the DNA TGTGCCAGCAGTCGCGGGACCCAACCCTACAATGAGCAGTTCTTC.

The genes are TRBV7-9 and TRBJ2-7; D possibly corresponds to TRBD2 (6 bases). Germline V lookup: CDR1 SEHNR, CDR2 FQNEAQ (reference sequence). V was trimmed by 1 base and J by 8 bases, leaving 9 bases between them. CDR3 length: 12 residues. In DNA, the CDR3 is TGTGCCAGCAGCTTAGAGGAGGGGAAGCAGTACTTC. It is translated as CASSLEEGKQYF. Full variable domain (rest looked up from reference TRBV7-9 and TRBJ2-7): DTGVSQNPRHKITKRGQNVTFRCDPISEHNRLYWYRQTLGQGPEFLTYFQNEAQLEKSRLLSDRFSAERPKGSFSTLEIQRTEQGDSAMYLCASSLEEGKQYFGPGTRLTVT.

The sample holds many counts of this clonotype. This chain connects TRBV28 to TRBJ2-7, with D maybe TRBD1 (5 bases). CDR1 and CDR2 from the germline V gene are MDHEN and SYDVKM. V lost 5 bases, J lost 12 bases, and 17 bases lay in between. The CDR3 is made up of 12 amino acids. CDR3 sequence reads: CASSRGGSLRYF. CDR3 nucleotides: TGTGCCAGCAGTAGGGGCGGAAGTTTGCGGTACTTC.

This clonotype has only a few counts. CDR3 in DNA: TGTGCCAGCAGTGAACCCCGAAATTACAGGGATGGCTATGGCTACACCTTC. Translated, it gives CASSEPRNYRDGYGYTF. The chain links TRBV6-1 to TRBJ1-2, with D possibly matching TRBD1 (6 bases). This CDR3 is built from 17 residues. Trimming pared 2 bases from V and 4 bases from J, leaving 20 bases between. CDR1 and CDR2 from the germline V gene are MNHNS and SASEGT.

This clonotype was recorded many times. This sequence joins TRBV12-3 or TRBV12-4 and TRBJ2-2, with no clear D. V shed 5 bases and J shed 6 bases, with 10 bases lying between them. The CDR3 has 13 residues. Here the CDR3 DNA reads TGTGCCAGCAGTCGACGGGCCCCCGGGGAGCTGTTTTTT. Its protein product is CASSRRAPGELFF.

This clonotype was counted only a few times. The chain employs TRBV24-1 and TRBJ2-2, with 9 bases aligning to TRBD1. V dropped 2 bases and J dropped 7; count of bases not matched to a gene: 13. The CDR3 totals 18 residues. From germline, CDR1 is KGHDR and CDR2 SFDVKD. CDR3 in amino acids: CATSDSTTGTGSDGELFF. The CDR3 DNA reads TGTGCCACCAGTGATTCCACGACCGGGACAGGGTCGGACGGGGAGCTGTTTTTT.

This clonotype was detected only a few times. V usage is TRBV6-5 and J usage is TRBJ2-7, with 10 bases fitting TRBD2. This CDR3 spans 14 amino acids. Germline V gives CDR1 MNHEY, CDR2 SVGAGI. Trimming cost V 2 bases and J 2 bases; bases outside gene matches: 0. CDR3 residues: CASSYGTSAYEQYF. CDR3 coding DNA: TGTGCCAGCAGTTACGGGACTAGCGCCTACGAGCAGTACTTC.

This clonotype was counted ten times or more. V and J are TRBV11-1 and TRBJ1-4; 9 bases map to TRBD1. V lost 0 bases, J lost 4 bases, and 15 bases stayed unmatched. This CDR3 region has 20 residues. Germline loops: CDR1 SGHAT, CDR2 FQDESV (reference sequence). CDR3 nucleotides: TGTGCCAGCAGCTTAGCCCTCGGACAGGGGACGCGACGCGTTAATGAAAAACTGTTTTTT. Protein sequence: CASSLALGQGTRRVNEKLFF.

This clonotype was seen repeatedly, ten times or more. V usage is TRBV6-2 or TRBV6-3 and J usage is TRBJ2-1; D possibly corresponds to TRBD2 (5 bases). V lost 2 bases and J lost 11, with 13 bases in between. CDR1 is MNHEY, CDR2 SVGEGT, per germline. This CDR3 contains 13 residues. CDR3 coding DNA: TGTGCCAGCAGTTACGGGTTAGCGTCCCAGCAGTTCTTC. It specifies CASSYGLASQQFF.

The chain employs TRBV12-3 or TRBV12-4 and TRBJ2-7; 7 positions agree with TRBD1. V trimming: 5 bases; J trimming: 12 bases; junction bases outside the gene matches: 10. The CDR3 runs to 12 residues. CDR3 in DNA: TGTGCCAGCAGTCCCCACAGGGGTTGGGGGTACTTC. Encoded protein: CASSPHRGWGYF.

The table lists this clonotype with many counts. The chain uses TRBV27 and TRBJ2-1; possible D gene TRBD1, 6 bases. The CDR3 contains 16 residues. The ends were cut back, 5 bases at V and 9 bases at J, with 23 bases in the middle. The V gene's germline CDR1 is MNHEY and CDR2 SMNVEV (reference sequence). The chain's CDR3 is CASSLYSRYRAGEQFF. The CDR3 DNA is TGTGCCAGCAGTCTATATTCCCGCTACAGGGCCGGTGAGCAGTTCTTC.

This clonotype occurred a few times. The chain recombines TRBV27 with TRBJ2-1, with D unclear. Germline CDR1 reads MNHEY; CDR2 reads SMNVEV (reference sequence). The ends were cut back, 6 bases at V and 8 bases at J, with 11 bases in the middle. This CDR3 is 12 amino acids long. Here the CDR3 DNA reads TGTGCCAGCAGCTCCAGCGCCCATGAGCAGTTCTTC. It encodes CASSSSAHEQFF.

J is TRBJ2-1 and V is TRBV5-1; 7 nucleotides line up with TRBD2. This CDR3 comprises 13 residues. The J segment lost 9 bases and the V segment lost 1 base, leaving 4 bases of the junction unmatched. The germline V gene encodes CDR1 SGHRS and CDR2 YFSETQ. CDR3 in amino acids: CASSLQGGGEQFF. CDR3 nucleotide sequence: TGCGCCAGCAGCTTGCAGGGCGGGGGTGAGCAGTTCTTC. Full variable domain (outside the CDR3, taken from reference TRBV5-1 and TRBJ2-1): KAGVTQTPRYLIKTRGQQVTLSCSPISGHRSVSWYQQTPGQGLQFLFEYFSETQRNKGNFPGRFSGRQFSNSRSEMNVSTLELGDSALYLCASSLQGGGEQFFGPGTRLTVL.

This clonotype came up many times. The chain carries TRBV20-1 and TRBJ1-2, with D maybe TRBD1 (5 bases). Germline values: CDR1 DFQATT, CDR2 SNEGSKA (reference sequence). This CDR3 is built from 14 residues. Trimming shortened V by 4 bases and J by 2 bases, and 14 bases separated the two germline ends. The CDR3 sequence is CSAIEDNQNYGYTF. The CDR3, as DNA: TGCAGTGCTATTGAGGACAATCAAAACTATGGCTACACCTTC.

Ten or more counts support this clonotype. The V and J genes are TRBV5-1 and TRBJ2-1, with D perhaps being TRBD1 or TRBD2 (5 bases each). CDR1 and CDR2 from the germline V gene are SGHRS and YFSETQ. The V and J ends lost 0 bases and 8 bases respectively, with 12 bases between them. The CDR3 consists of 14 residues. The CDR3 loop reads CASSLAPGTDEQFF. The CDR3 DNA reads as TGCGCCAGCAGCTTGGCCCCAGGGACGGATGAGCAGTTCTTC.

The genes are TRBV7-9 and TRBJ1-1; D is uncertain. The CDR3 extends over 13 amino acids. Germline V gives CDR1 SEHNR, CDR2 FQNEAQ (reference sequence). V lost 5 bases, J lost 3 bases, and 10 bases lay in between. CDR3 sequence reads: CASSTSRYTEAFF. The CDR3 nucleotides are TGTGCCAGCAGCACCTCCCGGTACACTGAAGCTTTCTTT.

In this sample, this clonotype turned up many times. The V gene is TRBV20-1, the J gene TRBJ2-7; D not resolved. V was pared by 1 base and J by 3 bases, with 19 bases between. Looked up from germline, CDR1 is DFQATT and CDR2 is SNEGSKA (reference sequence). CDR3 length equals 16 residues. CDR3 amino acids: CSARVSSAGFDYEQYF. CDR3 sequence (DNA): TGCAGTGCTAGAGTATCCTCGGCAGGTTTTGACTACGAGCAGTACTTC.

This clonotype was counted many times. This chain links TRBV11-2 with TRBJ2-5, with TRBD2 matching 8 bases. The V gene end was trimmed by 5 bases and the J gene end by 7 bases; junction bases not matched to a gene: 9. Germline V gene sequence: CDR1 SGHAT, CDR2 FQNNGV. The CDR3 has 14 amino acids. The CDR3 nucleotides read TGTGCCAGCAGCAACCCGGGGGGGTTGGGGACCCAGTACTTC. Protein: CASSNPGGLGTQYF.

This clonotype has ten or more counts. J is TRBJ1-6 and V is TRBV10-3, with 7 bases that match TRBD1. J gave up 7 bases and V 6 bases, and 6 bases lay outside the gene matches. This CDR3 contains 14 residues. CDR1 and CDR2 (germline): ENHRY, SYGVKD. For the CDR3, the DNA is TGTGCCATCAGCTACCGGGACAGCAATTCACCCCTCCACTTT. As protein: CAISYRDSNSPLHF.

The table lists this clonotype with many counts. This chain links TRBV4-3 with TRBJ1-1; weak D call: TRBD1 (5 bases). V was trimmed by 0 bases and J by 3 bases, leaving 8 bases between them. Germline V gene lookup returns CDR1 LGHNA and CDR2 YSLEER. This CDR3 region has 14 residues. CDR3 DNA: TGCGCCAGCAGCCAAGAGTGGGGACACACTGAAGCTTTCTTT. This codes for CASSQEWGHTEAFF.

This clonotype showed up many times. This sequence joins TRBV20-1 and TRBJ2-1, with D possibly TRBD2 on 6 matching bases. Germline V gives CDR1 DFQATT, CDR2 SNEGSKA (reference sequence). Trimming took off 0 bases at V and 1 base at J, with 13 bases between the two ends. CDR3 length: 16 residues. The CDR3 region has the DNA TGCAGTGCTAGAGAGTATCTAGCGCCTTCCTACAATGAGCAGTTCTTC. Its protein is CSAREYLAPSYNEQFF.